One and the same sample provided the 7 T cell receptor beta chains below, sequenced in a study of cytomegalovirus exposure and HLA in healthy donors. Profiled with immunoSEQ multiplex PCR; TCRdb holds only in-frame clones, not every one. The sample consists of 150,000 or so clones, roughly 90% of them appearing once. Sequencing was done on a sample of PBMCs. These receptors were obtained from a man younger than 35 in good health and CMV-seropositive.

This sequence joins TRBV2 and TRBJ1-5; the match to TRBD1 covers 8 bases. CDR1 SNHLY and CDR2 FYNNEI come from the germline V gene. V lost 4 bases and J lost 4; bases outside the gene matches: 9. CDR3 length: 16 residues. The CDR3 nucleotides read TGTGCCAGCAGTGGGGGCAGGGGGCGAGGGAATCAGCCCCAGCATTTT. Encoded protein: CASSGGRGRGNQPQHF.

The V and J genes are TRBV30 and TRBJ1-1; maybe TRBD1 (5 bases). V shed 0 bases and J shed 6 bases, with 17 bases lying between them. Germline CDR1 is GTSNPN and CDR2 is SVGIG (reference sequence). CDR3 length: 15 residues. CDR3: CAWSVRNRPDAEAFF. CDR3 nucleotides: TGTGCCTGGAGTGTACGTAACAGGCCGGACGCTGAAGCTTTCTTT.

V and J are TRBV7-6 and TRBJ1-1; D unresolved. CDR3 length: 14 amino acids. The V gene's germline CDR1 is SGHVS and CDR2 FNYEAQ. V shed 7 bases and J shed 3 bases, with 15 bases lying between them. CDR3: CASTYGPRDTEAFF. CDR3 nucleotides: TGTGCCAGCACCTATGGTCCCCGGGACACTGAAGCTTTCTTT.

Of note for this clone: Its ends do not fully match the called genes, so a read error is possible. The chain recombines TRBV7-2 with TRBJ1-2; 7 nucleotides align to TRBD1. The CDR3 has 11 amino acids. Germline CDR1 reads SGHTA; CDR2 reads FQGNSA. DNA of the CDR3: TGTGCCAGCAGCCAAGGACAGGTTTCTGCCTTC. Translated: CASSQGQVSAF. Based on the CDR3 plus reference TRBV7-2 and TRBJ1-2, the full variable domain is GAGVSQSPSNKVTEKGKDVELRCDPISGHTALYWYRQSLGQGLEFLIYFQGNSAPDKSGLPSDRFSAERTGGSVSTLTIQRTQQEDSAVYLCASSQGQVSAFGSGTRLTVV.

J is TRBJ1-4 and V is TRBV7-2; unclear D gene. The V gene lost 0 bases and the J gene lost 7 bases, with 18 bases spanning the gap. CDR3 length: 17 amino acids. From germline, CDR1 is SGHTA and CDR2 FQGNSA. The CDR3 loop is CASSLAIGLLKGEKLFF. The CDR3, as DNA: TGTGCCAGCAGCTTAGCAATAGGACTACTGAAGGGTGAAAAACTGTTTTTT.

The chain recombines TRBV7-9 with TRBJ2-1, with TRBD1 matching over 7 bases. The CDR3 contains 16 residues. In germline, CDR1 is SEHNR, CDR2 FQNEAQ (reference sequence). The J segment lost 4 bases and the V segment lost 6 bases, leaving 12 bases of the junction unmatched. CDR3 sequence: CASRGTAVYEYNEQFF. DNA for the CDR3: TGTGCCAGCAGAGGGACAGCGGTATATGAATACAATGAGCAGTTCTTC.

This chain joins TRBV10-3 and TRBJ2-3; D gene unclear. The CDR3 runs to 12 residues. CDR1 ENHRY and CDR2 SYGVKD come from the germline V gene. The germline V and J ends were trimmed by 4 bases and 4 bases, with 6 bases remaining between them. The CDR3 spells CAISGLADTQYF. DNA for the CDR3: TGTGCCATCAGTGGGCTGGCAGATACGCAGTATTTT.